The 3 T cell receptor beta chains in this list originate from one sample, sequenced in a study of monozygotic twins with inflammatory bowel disease (dated by TCRdb to the late 2010s). The library was built by means of 5' RACE. Sequencer: Illumina HiSeq 2500. TCRdb reprocessed the public reads and reports one entry per CDR3 protein sequence, without DNA. This sample's table lists 140,000 to 150,000 distinct CDR3 sequences. The leading ten clones occupy approximately 1.2% of the sample. The sample consisted of blood. These receptors originate from a human donor with ulcerative colitis or Crohn's disease, or a healthy co-twin of an affected twin (not recorded which).

The chain is built from TRBV18 and TRBJ2-5; the D call of TRBD2 rests on TCRdb alone, since no DNA is present to check it. The CDR3 length is 15 residues. Looked up from germline, CDR1 is KGHSH and CDR2 is LQKENI. The CDR3 sequence: CASSLRTSGRETQYF.

The gene calls are TRBV5-6 and TRBJ2-7; there is no DNA to check the TCRdb D call of TRBD2. The CDR3 totals 14 residues. The germline gives CDR1 SGHDT, CDR2 YYEEEE. Here the CDR3 reads CASSYGQGLGEQYF. Looking up the rest from reference TRBV5-6 and TRBJ2-7 gives the full variable domain: DAGVTQSPTHLIKTRGQQVTLRCSPKSGHDTVSWYQQALGQGPQFIFQYYEEEERQRGNFPDRFSGHQFPNYSSELNVNALLLGDSALYLCASSYGQGLGEQYFGPGTRLTVT.

The chain joins TRBV20-1 to TRBJ2-5; the D call from TCRdb, TRBD1, cannot be confirmed without DNA. This CDR3 has 16 residues. Germline V gene sequence: CDR1 DFQATT, CDR2 SNEGSKA (reference sequence). The CDR3 sequence: CSAFHPLRTSQETQYF.